This T cell receptor beta chain was recorded in a study of blood T cell repertoires in COVID-19. Study as a whole: COVID-19 samples from acute and convalescent phases originated in the United States, Italy and Spain.

CDR1 LGHDT and CDR2 YNNKEL come from the germline V gene (reference sequence). This CDR3 has 15 amino acids. The junction had 5 bases not matched to a gene; V was cut back by 1 base and J by 10 bases. This table comes from immunoSEQ multiplex PCR, and its TCRdb copy is limited to in-frame clones, with some not included. The sample includes about 400,000 clones, roughly 89% of them seen just once. Sequencing was done on a sample of PBMCs or T cells enriched from blood (not recorded which). This chain links TRBV3-1 (or the pseudogene TRBV3-2) with TRBJ1-6, with TRBD1 identical over 9 bases. This receptor was taken from a woman aged 25 to 39 who had recovered from COVID-19. The CDR3 bases are TGTGCCAGCAGCCAAGGGTGGGACAGGGACTCACCCCTCCACTTT. It translates to CASSQGWDRDSPLHF.